The sequence of this T cell receptor (beta chain) was determined in a study of shared clonotypes between healthy human individuals. Notes on the study in general: Generation of non-shared clonotypes was less probable than generation of clonotypes shared by all four donors.

Measured with immunoSEQ multiplex PCR; TCRdb has only the in-frame clones, and not every one. The table includes millions of clones, approximately 92% detected once. To note about this clone: Its antigen is currently unknown.

The study separated CD4+ cells into CD45RA+ naive and CD45RA-negative memory subsets. The CDR3 extends over 17 amino acids. Trimming took 2 bases from V and 0 from J; bases not matched to a gene: 7. Germline CDR1 and CDR2: SGHRS and YFSETQ. The chain recombines TRBV5-1 with TRBJ2-5; TRBD2 matches at 10 bases. The specimen was naive CD4+ T cells sorted from blood. This sample's subset: CD45RA+ positively selected. The clonotype was recovered from a man younger than 35 in good health. CDR3 coding DNA: TGCGCCAGCAGCTTACGAGCGGGGGGGAATAACCAAGAGACCCAGTACTTC. Its protein is CASSLRAGGNNQETQYF.